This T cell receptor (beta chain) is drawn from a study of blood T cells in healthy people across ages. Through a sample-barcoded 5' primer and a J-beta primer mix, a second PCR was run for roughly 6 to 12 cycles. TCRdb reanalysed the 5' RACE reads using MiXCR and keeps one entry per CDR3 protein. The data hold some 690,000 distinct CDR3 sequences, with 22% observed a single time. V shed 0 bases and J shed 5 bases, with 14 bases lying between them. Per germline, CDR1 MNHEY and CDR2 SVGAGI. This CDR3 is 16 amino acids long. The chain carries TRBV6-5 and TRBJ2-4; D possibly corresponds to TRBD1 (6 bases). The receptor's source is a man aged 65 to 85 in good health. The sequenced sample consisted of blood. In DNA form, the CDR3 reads TGTGCCAGCAGTTACTCGGACAGCGCATTCGAAAACATTCAGTACTTC. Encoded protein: CASSYSDSAFENIQYF.